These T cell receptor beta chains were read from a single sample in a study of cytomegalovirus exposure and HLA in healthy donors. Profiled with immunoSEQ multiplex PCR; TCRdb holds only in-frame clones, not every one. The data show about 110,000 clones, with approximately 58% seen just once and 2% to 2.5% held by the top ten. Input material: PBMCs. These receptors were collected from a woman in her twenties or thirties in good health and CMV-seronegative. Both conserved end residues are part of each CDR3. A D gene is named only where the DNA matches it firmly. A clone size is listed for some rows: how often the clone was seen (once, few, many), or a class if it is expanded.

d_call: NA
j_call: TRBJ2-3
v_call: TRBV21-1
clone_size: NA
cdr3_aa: CASITPLAGGYF
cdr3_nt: TGTGCCAGCATCACCCCACTAGCGGGAGGCTATTTT

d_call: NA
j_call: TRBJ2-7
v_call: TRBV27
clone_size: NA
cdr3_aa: CASSLSGVNGVEQYF
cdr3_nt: TGTGCCAGCAGTTTATCGGGCGTAAACGGGGTCGAGCAGTACTTC

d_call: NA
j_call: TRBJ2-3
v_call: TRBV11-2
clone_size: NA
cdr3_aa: CASSSRTDTQYF
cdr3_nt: TGTGCCAGCAGCTCTCGCACAGATACGCAGTATTTT

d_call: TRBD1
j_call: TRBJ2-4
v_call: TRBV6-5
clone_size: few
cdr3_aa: CASSKSTGARNIQYF
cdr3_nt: TGTGCCAGCAGTAAATCGACAGGGGCTCGAAACATTCAGTACTTC

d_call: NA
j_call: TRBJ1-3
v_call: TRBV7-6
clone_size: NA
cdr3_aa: CASTGTGNTIYF
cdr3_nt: TGTGCCAGCACGGGGACAGGAAACACCATATATTTT

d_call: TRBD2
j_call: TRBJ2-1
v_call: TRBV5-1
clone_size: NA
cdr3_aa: CASSWGLAGDGEQFF
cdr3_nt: TGCGCCAGCAGCTGGGGACTAGCGGGAGATGGTGAGCAGTTCTTC

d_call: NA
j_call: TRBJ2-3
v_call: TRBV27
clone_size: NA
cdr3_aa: CPVAGRADTQYF
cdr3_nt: TGCCCCGTGGCGGGGCGAGCAGATACGCAGTATTTT

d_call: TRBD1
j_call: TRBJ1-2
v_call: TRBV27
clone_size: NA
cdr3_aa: CASSRGDRRGLGYTF
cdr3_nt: TGTGCCAGCAGTCGGGGGGACAGGCGTGGGTTGGGCTACACCTTC

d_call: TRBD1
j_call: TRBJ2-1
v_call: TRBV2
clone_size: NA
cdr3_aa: CASTGGYEQFF
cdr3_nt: TGTGCCAGCACAGGGGGATATGAGCAGTTCTTC

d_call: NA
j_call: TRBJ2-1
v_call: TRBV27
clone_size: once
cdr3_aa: CASSLSAGNEQFF
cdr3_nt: TGTGCCAGCAGTTTAAGTGCGGGCAATGAGCAGTTCTTC

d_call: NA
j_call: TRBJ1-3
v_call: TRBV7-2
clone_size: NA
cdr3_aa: CASSSLQQGWAGNTIYF
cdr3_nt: TGTGCCAGCAGCTCCCTCCAACAGGGTTGGGCTGGAAACACCATATATTTT

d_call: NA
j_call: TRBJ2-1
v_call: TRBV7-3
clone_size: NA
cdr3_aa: CASSSKRGGEQFF
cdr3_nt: TGTGCCAGCAGCTCCAAGAGGGGGGGTGAGCAGTTCTTC

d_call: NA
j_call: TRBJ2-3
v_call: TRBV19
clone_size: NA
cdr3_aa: CASSISQGKTTDTQYF
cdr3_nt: TGTGCCAGTAGTATAAGTCAGGGAAAAACCACAGATACGCAGTATTTT

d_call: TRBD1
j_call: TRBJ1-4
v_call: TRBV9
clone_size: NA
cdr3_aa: CASSVSPTGLNEKLFF
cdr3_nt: TGTGCCAGCAGCGTATCGCCGACAGGGCTTAATGAAAAACTGTTTTTT

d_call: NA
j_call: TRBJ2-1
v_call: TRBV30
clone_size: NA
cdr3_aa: CAWGRSSYNEQFF
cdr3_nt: TGTGCCTGGGGGAGGAGCTCCTACAATGAGCAGTTCTTC

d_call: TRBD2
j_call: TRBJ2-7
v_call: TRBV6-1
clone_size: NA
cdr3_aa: CASSEGLAGEHEQYF
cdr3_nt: TGTGCCAGCAGTGAAGGACTAGCGGGAGAACACGAGCAGTACTTC

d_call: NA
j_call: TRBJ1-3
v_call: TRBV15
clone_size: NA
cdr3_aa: CATSRDLMVAFGNTIYF
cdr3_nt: TGTGCCACCAGCAGAGATCTAATGGTAGCTTTTGGAAACACCATATATTTT

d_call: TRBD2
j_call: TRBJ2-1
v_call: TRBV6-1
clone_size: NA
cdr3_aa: CASTRLAGVNNEQFF
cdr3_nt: TGTGCCAGCACAAGACTAGCGGGAGTTAATAATGAGCAGTTCTTC

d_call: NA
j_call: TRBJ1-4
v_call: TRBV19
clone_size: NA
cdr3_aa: CASAAQGGTNEKLFF
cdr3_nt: TGTGCCAGCGCCGCTCAGGGTGGCACTAATGAAAAACTGTTTTTT

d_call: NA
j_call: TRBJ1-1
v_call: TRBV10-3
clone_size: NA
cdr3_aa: CAISDPRVKTEAFF
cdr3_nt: TGTGCCATCAGTGACCCCAGGGTGAAGACTGAAGCTTTCTTT

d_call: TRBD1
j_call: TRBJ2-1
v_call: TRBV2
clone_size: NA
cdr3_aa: CAIKTGGSYNEQFF
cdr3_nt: TGTGCCATTAAGACAGGGGGCTCCTACAATGAGCAGTTCTTC

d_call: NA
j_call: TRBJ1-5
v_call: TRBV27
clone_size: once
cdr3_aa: CASSLLGNQPQHF
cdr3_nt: TGTGCCAGCAGTTTATTAGGCAATCAGCCCCAGCATTTT

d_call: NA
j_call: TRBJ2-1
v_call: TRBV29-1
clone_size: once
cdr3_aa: CSVEETKVSSYNEQFF
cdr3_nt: TGCAGCGTTGAAGAGACAAAGGTGAGCTCCTACAATGAGCAGTTCTTC

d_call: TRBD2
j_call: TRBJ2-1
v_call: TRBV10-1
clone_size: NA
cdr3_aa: CASPRQRESTYNEQFF
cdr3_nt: TGCGCCAGCCCCCGGCAGCGGGAGAGCACCTACAATGAGCAGTTCTTC

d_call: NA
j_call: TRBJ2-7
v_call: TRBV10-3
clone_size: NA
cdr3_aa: CAISLVLATSYEQYF
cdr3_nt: TGTGCCATCAGTTTGGTACTAGCCACATCCTACGAGCAGTACTTC

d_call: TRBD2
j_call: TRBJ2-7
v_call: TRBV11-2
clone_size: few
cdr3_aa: CASSAGLAQSYEQYF
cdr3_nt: TGTGCCAGCAGCGCGGGACTAGCCCAATCCTACGAGCAGTACTTC

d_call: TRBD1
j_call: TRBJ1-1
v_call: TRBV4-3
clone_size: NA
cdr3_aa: CASSLRPTGYVTEAFF
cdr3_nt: TGCGCCAGCAGCCTAAGACCGACAGGGTATGTCACTGAAGCTTTCTTT

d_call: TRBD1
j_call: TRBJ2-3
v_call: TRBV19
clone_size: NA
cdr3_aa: CASSIAGGFTDTQYF
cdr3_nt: TGTGCCAGTAGTATAGCAGGGGGCTTCACAGATACGCAGTATTTT

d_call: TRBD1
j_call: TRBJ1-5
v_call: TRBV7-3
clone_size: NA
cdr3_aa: CASSLSHRGPQHF
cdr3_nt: TGTGCCAGCAGCTTATCCCACAGGGGGCCCCAGCATTTT

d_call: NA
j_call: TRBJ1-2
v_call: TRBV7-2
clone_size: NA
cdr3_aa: CASAPGGGPGYTF
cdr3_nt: TGTGCCAGCGCCCCGGGGGGCGGTCCTGGCTACACCTTC

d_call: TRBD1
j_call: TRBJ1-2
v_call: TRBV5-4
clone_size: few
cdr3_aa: CASSFRTGGTSGYGYTF
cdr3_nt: TGTGCCAGCAGCTTTCGGACAGGGGGGACGAGTGGGTATGGCTACACCTTC

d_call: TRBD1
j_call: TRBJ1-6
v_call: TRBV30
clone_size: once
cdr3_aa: CACHRGGTGANSPLHF
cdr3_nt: TGTGCCTGCCATCGCGGGGGGACAGGGGCTAATTCACCCCTCCACTTT

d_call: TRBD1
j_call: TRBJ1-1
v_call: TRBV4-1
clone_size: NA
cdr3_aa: CASSPDRGTEAFF
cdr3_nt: TGCGCCAGCAGCCCCGACAGGGGCACTGAAGCTTTCTTT

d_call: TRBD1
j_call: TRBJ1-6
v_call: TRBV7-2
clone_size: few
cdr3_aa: CASRSRTGTGANSPLHF
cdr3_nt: TGTGCCAGCAGATCAAGGACCGGGACAGGGGCAAATTCACCCCTCCACTTT